Each of the 3 T cell receptor beta chains below was sequenced from the same sample in a study of blood T cells in healthy people across ages. The use of a sample-barcoded 5' primer and a J-beta primer mix characterized a second PCR of roughly 6 to 11 cycles. TCRdb reanalysed the 5' RACE reads using MiXCR and keeps one entry per CDR3 protein. This table holds 750,000 to 950,000 distinct CDR3 sequences, about a quarter found once. This sample was shared with a second study, whose subject was T cells of mothers and their children.

Sequenced: blood. These receptors all stem from a boy aged 5-17 years in good health.

This clonotype has a count of ten or more. The chain recombines TRBV5-1 with TRBJ2-7; 10 bases are a match to TRBD2. This CDR3 region has 16 residues. V lost 0 bases, J lost 5 bases, and 8 bases stayed unmatched. Germline CDR1 is SGHRS and CDR2 is YFSETQ. CDR3 in DNA: TGCGCCAGCAGCTTGGCGAGCGGGGGGGCCAAGAACGAGCAGTACTTC. As protein: CASSLASGGAKNEQYF.

The V and J genes are TRBV20-1 and TRBJ2-1; 8 bases align to TRBD2. CDR3 length: 15 amino acids. Trimming removed 4 bases from V and 4 bases from J; junction bases left unmatched: 9. From germline, CDR1 is DFQATT and CDR2 SNEGSKA (reference sequence). The CDR3 loop is CSATHGLALYNEQFF. In DNA, the CDR3 is TGCAGTGCTACCCACGGACTAGCCTTATACAATGAGCAGTTCTTC.

V is TRBV5-1 and J is TRBJ2-2, with 7 bases that match TRBD1. V lost 0 bases, J lost 6 bases, and 5 bases stayed unmatched. The CDR3 runs 15 residues. Germline V gives CDR1 SGHRS, CDR2 YFSETQ. The CDR3 nucleotides are TGCGCCAGCAGCTTGGCCGGGCAGGGGGCCGGGGAGCTGTTTTTT. This translates into CASSLAGQGAGELFF.